This T cell receptor (beta chain) is drawn from a study of T cells after yellow fever vaccination. General observations from the study: Some clonotypes, a small share, were shared between CD4 and CD8 compartments. In post-booster samples, most primary-vaccination clones reappeared (approximately 95% CD4, about 91% CD8).

In this sample, this clonotype turned up once. Its matching antigen is unknown. V lost 5 bases to trimming and J lost 8 bases; unmatched junction nucleotides: 9. CDR1 DFQATT and CDR2 SNEGSKA come from the germline V gene (reference sequence). This CDR3 is built from 14 residues. TCRdb used MiXCR to reprocess the 5' RACE reads, holding one entry per CDR3 protein. Of roughly 120,000 distinct CDR3 sequences listed, nearly 7.5% are singletons. This clonotype was obtained from a man aged 18 to 30 who received the YFV17D yellow fever vaccine. The sequences come from CD4+ T cells sorted from PBMCs, collected around 10 days after the first yellow fever vaccination. The rearrangement uses TRBV20-1 and TRBJ2-3; 11 bases align to TRBD2. The CDR3 DNA is TGCAGTGCTCCTCTTCTAGCGGGGGGCGTTACGCAGTATTTT. Protein product: CSAPLLAGGVTQYF.